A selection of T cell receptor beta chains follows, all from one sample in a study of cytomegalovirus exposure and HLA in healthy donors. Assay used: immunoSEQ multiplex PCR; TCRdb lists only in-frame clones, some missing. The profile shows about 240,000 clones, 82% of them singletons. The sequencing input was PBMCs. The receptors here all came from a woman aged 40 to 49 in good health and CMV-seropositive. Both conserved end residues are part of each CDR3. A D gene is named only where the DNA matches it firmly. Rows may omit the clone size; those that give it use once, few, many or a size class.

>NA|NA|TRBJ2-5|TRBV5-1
CASSLEGSGVRETQYF
TGCGCCAGCAGCTTGGAGGGGTCCGGAGTTAGGGAGACCCAGTACTTC
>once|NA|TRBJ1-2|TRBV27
CASSLVTGTSYGYTF
TGTGCCAGCAGTTTGGTCACCGGGACTTCGTATGGCTACACCTTC
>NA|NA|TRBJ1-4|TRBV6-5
CASSYGTGTTNEKLFF
TGTGCCAGCAGTTACGGCACAGGGACAACTAATGAAAAACTGTTTTTT
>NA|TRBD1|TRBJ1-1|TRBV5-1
CASSSGQGRGTEAFF
TGCGCCAGCAGCTCGGGACAGGGGAGAGGCACTGAAGCTTTCTTT
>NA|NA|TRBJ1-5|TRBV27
CASSLGARTNQPQHF
TGTGCCAGCAGTTTGGGGGCCCGGACGAATCAGCCCCAGCATTTT
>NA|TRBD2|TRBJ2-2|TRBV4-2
CASSPSGGATGELFF
TGTGCCAGCAGCCCGAGCGGGGGGGCCACCGGGGAGCTGTTTTTT
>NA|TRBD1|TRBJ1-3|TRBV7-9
CASSLAGTGMAGNTIYF
TGTGCCAGCAGCTTAGCGGGGACAGGGATGGCTGGAAACACCATATATTTT
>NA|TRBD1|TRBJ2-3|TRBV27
CASSPLGQGGTDTQYF
TGTGCCAGCAGTCCGCTGGGACAGGGAGGCACAGATACGCAGTATTTT
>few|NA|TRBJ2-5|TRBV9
CASSADTSFQETQYF
TGTGCCAGCAGCGCCGACACTAGTTTCCAAGAGACCCAGTACTTC
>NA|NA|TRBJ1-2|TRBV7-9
CASSLVPSYGYTF
TGTGCCAGCAGCCTAGTTCCGAGCTATGGCTACACCTTC
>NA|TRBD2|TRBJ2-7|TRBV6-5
CASSYGGGAYEQYF
TGTGCCAGCAGTTACGGCGGGGGGGCTTACGAGCAGTACTTC
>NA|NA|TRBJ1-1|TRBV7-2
CASSLVQGAYTEAFF
TGTGCCAGCAGCTTAGTACAGGGAGCTTACACTGAAGCTTTCTTT
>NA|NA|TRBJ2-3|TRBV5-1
CASSARTVSTDTQYF
TGCGCCAGCAGCGCTCGGACAGTTAGCACAGATACGCAGTATTTT
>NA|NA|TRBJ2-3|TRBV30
CAWSAPGDRTDTQYF
TGTGCCTGGAGTGCCCCAGGGGACCGCACAGATACGCAGTATTTT
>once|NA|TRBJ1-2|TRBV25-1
CASSERQNYGYTF
TGTGCCAGCAGTGAACGACAGAACTATGGCTACACCTTC
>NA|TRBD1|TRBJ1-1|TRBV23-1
CASSHATGSGTEAFF
TGCGCCAGCAGTCATGCGACAGGGAGCGGGACTGAAGCTTTCTTT
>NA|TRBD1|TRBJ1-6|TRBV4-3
CASSQDPGPGGSPLHF
TGCGCCAGCAGCCAAGATCCGGGACCAGGGGGTTCACCCCTCCACTTT
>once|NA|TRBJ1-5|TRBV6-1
CASKIDSTGRPQHF
TGTGCCAGCAAGATAGACTCGACCGGCCGGCCCCAGCATTTT
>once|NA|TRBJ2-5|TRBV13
CASSFRGNQETQYF
TGTGCCAGCAGCTTTCGGGGAAACCAAGAGACCCAGTACTTC
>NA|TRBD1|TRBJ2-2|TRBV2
CASRTGDNTGELFF
TGTGCCAGCAGGACAGGGGATAACACCGGGGAGCTGTTTTTT
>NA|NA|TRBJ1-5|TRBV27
CASSFFNQPQHF
TGTGCCAGCAGTTTCTTTAATCAGCCCCAGCATTTT
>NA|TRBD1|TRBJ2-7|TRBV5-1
CASSDPGTGAYEQYF
TGCGCCAGCAGCGACCCCGGGACAGGGGCCTACGAGCAGTACTTC
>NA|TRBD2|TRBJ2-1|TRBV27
CASSKTSGSSYNEQFF
TGTGCCAGCAGCAAGACTAGCGGTAGCTCCTACAATGAGCAGTTCTTC
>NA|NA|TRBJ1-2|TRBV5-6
CASSLGARSYGYTF
TGTGCCAGCAGCTTGGGGGCGCGAAGCTATGGCTACACCTTC
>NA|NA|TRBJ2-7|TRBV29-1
CSVEGNRGKGEQYF
TGCAGCGTTGAAGGTAACCGGGGGAAGGGCGAGCAGTACTTC
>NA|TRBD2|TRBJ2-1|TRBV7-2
CASSPTGRGQFF
TGTGCCAGCAGCCCGACGGGGAGGGGACAGTTCTTC
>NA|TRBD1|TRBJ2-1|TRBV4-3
CASSRHTPGQGYNEQFF
TGCGCCAGCAGCCGACATACTCCGGGACAGGGCTACAATGAGCAGTTCTTC
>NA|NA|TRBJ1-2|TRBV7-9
CASSSDSLGYTF
TGTGCCAGCAGCTCGGACAGCCTGGGCTACACCTTC
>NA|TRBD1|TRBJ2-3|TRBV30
CACDPGQGGGDTQYF
TGTGCCTGCGACCCGGGACAGGGTGGTGGAGATACGCAGTATTTT
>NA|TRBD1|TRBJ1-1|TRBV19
CASSTGTGSMNTEAFF
TGTGCCAGTAGTACAGGGACAGGTTCTATGAACACTGAAGCTTTCTTT
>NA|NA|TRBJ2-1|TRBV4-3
CASSQEGGLATSYNEQFF
TGCGCCAGCAGCCAAGAGGGAGGCCTAGCGACCTCCTACAATGAGCAGTTCTTC
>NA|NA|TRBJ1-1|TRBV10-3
CAITWNSNTEAFF
TGTGCCATCACATGGAACAGCAACACTGAAGCTTTCTTT
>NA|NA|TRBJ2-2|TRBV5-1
CASAFRELDTGELFF
TGCGCCAGCGCTTTTCGGGAGCTGGACACCGGGGAGCTGTTTTTT
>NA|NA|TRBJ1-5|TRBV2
CASSEQGGGKGRNQPQHF
TGTGCCAGCAGTGAACAAGGGGGAGGGAAGGGACGCAATCAGCCCCAGCATTTT
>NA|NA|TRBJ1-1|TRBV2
CASSVRQYSNTEAFF
TGTGCCAGCAGTGTAAGACAGTATTCGAACACTGAAGCTTTCTTT
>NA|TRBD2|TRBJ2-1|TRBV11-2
CASSLVYTGLYNEQFF
TGTGCCAGCAGCTTAGTTTACACGGGACTATACAATGAGCAGTTCTTC
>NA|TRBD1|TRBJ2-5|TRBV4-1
CASSQDRDSQETQYF
TGCGCCAGCAGCCAAGATCGGGACAGCCAAGAGACCCAGTACTTC
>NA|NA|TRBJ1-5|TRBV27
CASSLGQGPQHF
TGTGCCAGCAGTTTAGGCCAGGGGCCCCAGCATTTT
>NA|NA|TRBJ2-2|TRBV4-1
CASSQTGTSNTGELFF
TGCGCCAGCAGCCAGACCGGGACTTCGAACACCGGGGAGCTGTTTTTT
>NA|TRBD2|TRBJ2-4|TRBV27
CASSSSWTSGKNIQYF
TGTGCCAGCAGCTCTTCTTGGACTAGCGGCAAAAACATTCAGTACTTC
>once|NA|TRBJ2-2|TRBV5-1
CASTPGGNTGELFF
TGCGCCAGCACTCCCGGGGGAAACACCGGGGAGCTGTTTTTT
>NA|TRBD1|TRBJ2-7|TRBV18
CASSPLMTGYSSHEQYF
TGTGCCAGCTCACCCTTAATGACAGGGTATAGCTCCCACGAGCAGTACTTC
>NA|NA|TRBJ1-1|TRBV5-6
CASSFYRVGTEAFF
TGTGCCAGCAGCTTCTACAGGGTAGGAACTGAAGCTTTCTTT
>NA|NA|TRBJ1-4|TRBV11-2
CASSLIVKSEKLFF
TGTGCCAGCAGCTTAATTGTTAAAAGCGAAAAACTGTTTTTT
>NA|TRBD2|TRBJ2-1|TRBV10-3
CAISLAGGSNEQFF
TGTGCCATCAGTTTAGCGGGGGGGAGCAATGAGCAGTTCTTC
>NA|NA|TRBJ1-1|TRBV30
CAWKRVSNTEAFF
TGTGCCTGGAAACGGGTTTCGAACACTGAAGCTTTCTTT
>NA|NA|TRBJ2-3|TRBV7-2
CASSLTRAADTQYF
TGTGCCAGCAGCCTTACTAGAGCGGCAGATACGCAGTATTTT
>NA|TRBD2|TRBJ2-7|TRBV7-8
CASSLPGGYEQYF
TGTGCCAGCAGCTTACCGGGGGGCTACGAGCAGTACTTC
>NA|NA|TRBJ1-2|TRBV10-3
CAISDSDRPYYGYTF
TGTGCCATCAGTGATTCTGACAGGCCTTACTATGGCTACACCTTC
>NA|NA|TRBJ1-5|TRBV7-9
CASSLDTLNQPQHF
TGTGCCAGCAGCTTAGATACACTAAATCAGCCCCAGCATTTT
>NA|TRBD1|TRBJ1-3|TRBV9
CASSVYGTGQSGNTIYF
TGTGCCAGCAGCGTATACGGGACAGGGCAGTCTGGAAACACCATATATTTT
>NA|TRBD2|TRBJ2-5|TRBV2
CASRARDYKYQETQYF
TGTGCCAGCAGGGCCCGGGACTATAAATACCAAGAGACCCAGTACTTC
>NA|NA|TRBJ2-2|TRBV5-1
CASSLAGAAATTGELFF
TGCGCCAGCAGCTTGGCCGGAGCAGCGGCAACGACCGGGGAGCTGTTTTTT
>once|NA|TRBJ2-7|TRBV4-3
CASSQQDSYEQYF
TGCGCCAGCAGCCAACAGGACTCCTACGAGCAGTACTTC
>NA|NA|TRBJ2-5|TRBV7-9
CASSLRGLAEETQYF
TGTGCCAGCAGCTTACGCGGGTTAGCGGAAGAGACCCAGTACTTC
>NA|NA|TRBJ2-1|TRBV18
CASSPYVGLAVNEQFF
TGTGCCAGCTCACCATATGTCGGGCTAGCTGTCAATGAGCAGTTCTTC
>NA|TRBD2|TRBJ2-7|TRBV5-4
CASSEKRGKPYEQYF
TGTGCCAGCAGCGAAAAGCGGGGGAAGCCCTACGAGCAGTACTTC